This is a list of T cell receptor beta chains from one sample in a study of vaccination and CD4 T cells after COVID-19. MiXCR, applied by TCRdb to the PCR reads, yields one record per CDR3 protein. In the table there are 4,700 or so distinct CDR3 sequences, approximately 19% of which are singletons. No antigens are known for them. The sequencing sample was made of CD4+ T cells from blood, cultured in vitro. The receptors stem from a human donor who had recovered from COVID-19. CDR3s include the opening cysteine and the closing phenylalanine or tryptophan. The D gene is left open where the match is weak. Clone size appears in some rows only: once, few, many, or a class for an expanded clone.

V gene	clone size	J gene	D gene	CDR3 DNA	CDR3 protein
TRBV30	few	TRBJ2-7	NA	TGTGCCTGGAGATCCAGGGGCCTAAGCTCCTACGAGCAGTACTTC	CAWRSRGLSSYEQYF
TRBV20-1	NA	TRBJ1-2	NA	TGCAGTGCCCAAGCGGGACACCTAAACTATGGCTACACCTTC	CSAQAGHLNYGYTF
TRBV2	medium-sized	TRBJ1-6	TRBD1	TGTGCCAGCAGCCGCACCGGACAGGGTAATTCACCCCTCCACTTT	CASSRTGQGNSPLHF
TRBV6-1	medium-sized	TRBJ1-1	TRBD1	TGTGCCAGCAGTCGGGACAGGATCGAAGCTTTCTTT	CASSRDRIEAFF
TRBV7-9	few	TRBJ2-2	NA	TGTGCCAGCAGCTTAGCGCTTGGGACCGGGGAGCTGTTTTTT	CASSLALGTGELFF
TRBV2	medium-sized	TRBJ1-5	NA	TGTGCCAGCAGTGTTGCCTCTGATCAGCCCCAGCATTTT	CASSVASDQPQHF
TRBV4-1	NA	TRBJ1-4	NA	TGCGCCAGCAGCCATTCACCGGGACAAGCTGAAAAACTGTTTTTT	CASSHSPGQAEKLFF
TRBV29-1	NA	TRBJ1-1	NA	TGCAGCGTCCCCGGGCAGGGTGGCTTTGCGGCTTTCTTT	CSVPGQGGFAAFF
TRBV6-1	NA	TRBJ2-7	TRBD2	TGTGCCAGCAGGGCCTCGGGGACGGGGGGTACCTACGAGCAGTACTTC	CASRASGTGGTYEQYF
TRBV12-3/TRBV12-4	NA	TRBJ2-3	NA	TGTGCCAGCAGCCACCACACAGATACGCAGTATTTT	CASSHHTDTQYF
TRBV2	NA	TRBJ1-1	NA	TGTGCCAGCAAGGTTGGGGGCCCTGAAGCTTTCTTT	CASKVGGPEAFF
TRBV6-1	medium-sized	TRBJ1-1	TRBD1	TGTGCCAGCACCCGACAGGGAACTGAAGCTTTCTTT	CASTRQGTEAFF
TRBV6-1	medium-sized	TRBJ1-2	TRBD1	TGTGCCAGCCAGGACAGGGGGCTAAATGGCTACACCTTC	CASQDRGLNGYTF
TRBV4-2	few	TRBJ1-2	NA	TGTGCCAGCAGCCAAGGAAGACAGGTGGACTATGGCTACACCTTC	CASSQGRQVDYGYTF
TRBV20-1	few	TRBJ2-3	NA	TGCAGTGCTGGGGGTATAGCCACAGATACGCAGTATTTT	CSAGGIATDTQYF
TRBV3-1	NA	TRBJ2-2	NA	TGTGCCAGCAGCCAGGCAGCGGGGCAGGGGTCCGGGGAGCTGTTTTTT	CASSQAAGQGSGELFF
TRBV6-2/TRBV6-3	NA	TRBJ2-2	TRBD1	TGTGCCACGAGGACAGGATTGAACACCGGGGAGCTGTTTTTT	CATRTGLNTGELFF
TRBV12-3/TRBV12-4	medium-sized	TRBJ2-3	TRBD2	TGTGCCAGCACCACTAGCGGTAGCACAGATACGCAGTATTTT	CASTTSGSTDTQYF
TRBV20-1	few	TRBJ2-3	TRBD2	TGCAGTGCTAGAGTGCTAGCGGGGCCGGCCCTGGGAGATACGCAGTATTTT	CSARVLAGPALGDTQYF
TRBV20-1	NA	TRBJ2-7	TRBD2	TGCAGTGCCACAAGTCCCGGGACTAGCGGGGGGCCTACCTACGAGCAGTACTTC	CSATSPGTSGGPTYEQYF
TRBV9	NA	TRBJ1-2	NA	TGTGCCAGCAGCGTAGGTTTCGGCTACACCTTC	CASSVGFGYTF
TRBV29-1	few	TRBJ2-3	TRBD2	TGCAGCGTTGATTACGGGGGGGGGACAGATACGCAGTATTTT	CSVDYGGGTDTQYF